The 28 T cell receptor beta chains in this list originate from one sample, sequenced in a study of PD-1 blockade in classical Hodgkin lymphoma (TCRdb year 2020). The sample's time point label, in plain terms: cycle 2 day 1 (C2D1) of nivolumab. Relapse after autologous stem cell transplantation had occurred in all trial patients, and cohorts A, B and C were distinguished by prior brentuximab vedotin exposure. Libraries were constructed by the immunoSEQ multiplex PCR assay. Imported from immuneACCESS, the table was reduced by TCRdb to in-frame sequences with V and J called. These copies leave out some clones; in studies compared against another copy, an unresolved V gene accounts for under half, and the cause of the remainder is not known. Counted in this sample were roughly 140,000 clones; approximately 72% of them appeared once. Clones ranked in the top ten supply roughly 9.8% of the sample. Sequenced material: peripheral blood mononuclear cells (PBMCs), taken before the second cycle of nivolumab. The receptor set was obtained from a human donor with classical Hodgkin lymphoma.

V is TRBV28 and J is TRBJ2-3; 7 nucleotides agree with TRBD2. This CDR3 spans 16 amino acids. Germline CDR1 reads MDHEN; CDR2 reads SYDVKM. V lost 8 bases, J lost 5 bases, and 16 bases stayed unmatched. This chain's CDR3 is CASGVPTGGRGDTQYF. The DNA for the CDR3 is TGTGCCAGCGGGGTCCCCACCGGAGGGAGGGGAGATACGCAGTATTTT.

The J gene is TRBJ1-2, the V gene TRBV19; the D gene is possibly TRBD1 (5 bases). Trimming pared 6 bases from V and 2 bases from J, leaving 19 bases between. The germline CDR1 and CDR2 sequences are LNHDA and SQIVND (reference sequence). This CDR3 is 16 amino acids long. Written as DNA, the CDR3 is TGTGCCAGTAGCCCAGCGGAGGCAGGGCACAACTATGGCTACACCTTC. It encodes CASSPAEAGHNYGYTF.

The table lists this clone with a few counts. The rearrangement links TRBV29-1 to TRBJ1-3; 9 bases are a match to TRBD1. CDR1 and CDR2 from the germline V gene are SQVTM and ANQGSEA. The CDR3 extends over 14 amino acids. V gave up 5 bases and J gave up 2 bases; unmatched junction bases: 4. The chain's CDR3 is CSVSTGGTGNTIYF. The CDR3 DNA reads as TGCAGCGTTTCCACAGGGGGCACTGGAAACACCATATATTTT.

The rearrangement uses TRBV27 and TRBJ2-1; 11 positions match TRBD2. The CDR3 totals 17 residues. The germline CDR1 and CDR2 sequences are MNHEY and SMNVEV (reference sequence). Germline trimming cut 6 bases from V and 1 base from J; bases unmatched to any gene: 8. The CDR3 region is CASRSLTSGISYNEQFF. The CDR3 DNA is TGTGCCAGCAGATCCCTGACTAGCGGGATATCCTACAATGAGCAGTTCTTC.

V is TRBV7-9 and J is TRBJ1-5; D perhaps matches TRBD1 (5 bases). Germline lookup yields CDR1 SEHNR and CDR2 FQNEAQ (reference sequence). Trimming left V 4 bases short and J 9 bases short, with 13 bases between. The CDR3 is 13 amino acids. The CDR3 region has the DNA TGTGCCAGCAGCTCCACGGGGCAGGGGCCCCAGCATTTT. The encoded protein is CASSSTGQGPQHF.

This clone was seen ten or more times. The chain employs TRBV19 and TRBJ1-1; the match to TRBD1 covers 7 bases. In germline, CDR1 is LNHDA, CDR2 SQIVND (reference sequence). V gave up 6 bases and J gave up 3 bases; unmatched junction bases: 7. This CDR3 contains 14 residues. The CDR3 spells CASRPTGVHTEAFF. CDR3 nucleotides: TGTGCCAGTAGACCAACAGGGGTTCACACTGAAGCTTTCTTT.

The CDR3 DNA reads as TGTGCCAGCAGCCCAAGGGGTGAAGCTTTCTTT. Amino acids: CASSPRGEAFF. The rearrangement joins TRBV11-2 to TRBJ1-1; D possibly corresponds to TRBD1 (5 bases). The V gene lost 5 bases and the J gene lost 7 bases, with 8 bases spanning the gap. Germline V gene lookup returns CDR1 SGHAT and CDR2 FQNNGV. This CDR3 is 11 amino acids long.

J is TRBJ1-4 and V is TRBV7-2; D is unclear. Germline CDR1 reads SGHTA; CDR2 reads FQGNSA. Trimming removed 1 base from V and 4 bases from J, with 4 bases in between. This CDR3 has 13 residues. The CDR3 region is CASSLGINEKLFF. DNA of the CDR3: TGTGCCAGCAGCTTAGGGATTAATGAAAAACTGTTTTTT.

J is TRBJ2-3 and V is TRBV7-8; D gene ambiguous. The length of the CDR3 is 15 residues. In germline, CDR1 is SGHVS, CDR2 FQNEAQ. Deletions cut 3 bases from V and 0 bases from J, with 10 bases between. CDR3 region: CASSLGATSTDTQYF. For the CDR3, the DNA is TGTGCCAGCAGCTTGGGTGCCACTAGCACAGATACGCAGTATTTT.

V gene TRBV7-8 combines with J gene TRBJ1-2; D is uncertain. V was clipped by 1 base and J by 0 bases, with 3 bases between them. From germline, CDR1 is SGHVS and CDR2 FQNEAQ. The CDR3 is 13 residues long. DNA for the CDR3: TGTGCCAGCAGCTTAGACCCTAACTATGGCTACACCTTC. Translated: CASSLDPNYGYTF.

This chain uses TRBV15 with TRBJ2-3; 13 bases fit TRBD2. Germline V gives CDR1 LNHNV, CDR2 YYDKDF (reference sequence). This CDR3 region has 16 residues. After removal of 0 bases from V and 5 bases from J, the junction contained 2 bases not matched to a gene. This chain's CDR3 is CATSRDRLAGGDTQYF. CDR3 coding DNA: TGTGCCACCAGCAGAGACCGACTAGCGGGAGGAGATACGCAGTATTTT.

The gene calls are TRBV19 and TRBJ2-5; 14 bases are shared with TRBD2. The CDR3 is 19 residues long. Germline V lookup: CDR1 LNHDA, CDR2 SQIVND (reference sequence). V shed 2 bases and J 4 bases; nucleotides not matched to a gene: 12. CDR3 in DNA: TGTGCCAGTAGTATACGGGGACTAGCGGGAGTAGGGCCTCTAGAGACCCAGTACTTC. This encodes CASSIRGLAGVGPLETQYF.

The V and J genes are TRBV4-2 and TRBJ2-5; 7 bases are shared with TRBD1. TRBJ2-7 matches the DNA end more closely, so the J call is doubtful. The CDR3 is 16 residues long. Germline V CDR1 and CDR2: LGHNA, YNFKEQ. DNA for the CDR3: TGTGCCAGCAGCCGCGAGGGGGACAGAGCATTCTACGAGCAGTACTTC. It specifies CASSREGDRAFYEQYF.

The chain joins TRBV7-9 to TRBJ2-3; 11 bases match TRBD2. With V trimmed by 1 base and J by 5 bases, 8 bases remained unmatched. CDR1 and CDR2 from the germline V gene are SEHNR and FQNEAQ (reference sequence). The CDR3 has 17 residues. CDR3 sequence reads: CASSLGLTSGTGDTQYF. As DNA, the CDR3 is TGTGCCAGCAGCTTAGGGTTGACTAGCGGGACGGGAGATACGCAGTATTTT.

V gene TRBV21-1 combines with J gene TRBJ2-5; the tabulated D call, TRBD1, remains unverified against the DNA. TRBV21-1 is a documented pseudogene. The length of the CDR3 is 15 residues. The CDR3 DNA reads TGTGGTCTCAGGGCCGACAGGAGAGACCAAGAGACCCAGTACTTC. Amino acids: CGLRADRRDQETQYF.

The V call is TRBV6-5, the J call TRBJ1-3; 8 nucleotides align to TRBD1. The V segment lost 2 bases and the J segment 4 bases; nucleotides outside the gene matches: 7. This CDR3 spans 16 amino acids. Germline CDR1 is MNHEY and CDR2 is SVGAGI. This CDR3 is CASSYGRRGPGNTIYF. CDR3 bases: TGTGCCAGCAGTTACGGACGCAGGGGGCCGGGAAACACCATATATTTT.

This clone has more than one count but fewer than ten. The gene calls are TRBV2 and TRBJ2-3, with D possibly being TRBD2 (5 bases). V lost 2 bases and J 0 bases, leaving 15 bases between the germline ends. CDR1 SNHLY and CDR2 FYNNEI come from the germline V gene. The length of the CDR3 is 17 residues. CDR3 sequence reads: CASSETERLDSTDTQYF. The CDR3 coding sequence is TGTGCCAGCAGTGAAACGGAGCGGTTAGATAGCACAGATACGCAGTATTTT.

V is TRBV6-6 and J is TRBJ2-7; TRBD2 might be the D (6 bases). Trimming stripped 8 bases from V and 0 bases from J, with 11 bases between. The CDR3 consists of 13 residues. Germline-derived CDR1 and CDR2 are MNHNY and SVGAGI (reference sequence). CDR3 nucleotide sequence: TGTGCCAGCGGAGGGGACCTCTCCTACGAGCAGTACTTC. Amino acid sequence: CASGGDLSYEQYF.

The chain has TRBV5-4 and TRBJ1-2; D is unclear. The ends were cut back, 1 base at V and 4 bases at J, with 11 bases in the middle. Germline V gives CDR1 SGHNT, CDR2 YYREEE (reference sequence). This CDR3 has 14 residues. In DNA form, the CDR3 reads TGTGCCAGCAGCTTGCTACACCTTCTCTATGGCTACACCTTC. Protein product: CASSLLHLLYGYTF.

This chain connects TRBV6-6 to TRBJ2-2; 9 nucleotides align to TRBD2. Per germline, CDR1 MNHNY and CDR2 SVGAGI (reference sequence). The V segment lost 6 bases and the J segment 7 bases; nucleotides outside the gene matches: 6. The CDR3 has 14 amino acids. As DNA, the CDR3 is TGTGCCAGCAGCCGGGGGACTAGCCTCGGGGAGCTGTTTTTT. The encoded protein is CASSRGTSLGELFF.

The genes are TRBV28 and TRBJ1-5; no firm D call. Trimming removed 7 bases from V and 1 base from J, with 8 bases in between. From germline, CDR1 is MDHEN and CDR2 SYDVKM. The CDR3 is 13 residues long. The CDR3 region has the DNA TGTGCCAGCACCGTACAGAGCAATCAGCCCCAGCATTTT. Translating gives CASTVQSNQPQHF.

The chain couples TRBV27 to TRBJ1-5; possible D gene TRBD1, 6 bases. CDR1 and CDR2 from the germline V gene are MNHEY and SMNVEV (reference sequence). The CDR3 runs to 14 residues. V was pared by 3 bases and J by 6 bases, with 12 bases between. The CDR3 sequence is CASSFRGWIQPQHF. The CDR3 region has the DNA TGTGCCAGCAGTTTCAGGGGTTGGATTCAGCCCCAGCATTTT.

V usage is TRBV30 and J usage is TRBJ1-4; possibly TRBD1 for D (5 bases). Trimming pared 4 bases from V and 5 bases from J, leaving 14 bases between. The CDR3 consists of 14 residues. CDR1 is GTSNPN, CDR2 SVGIG, per germline (reference sequence). Here the CDR3 reads CAWTLRGRNEKLFF. In nucleotides, the CDR3 is TGTGCCTGGACTTTAAGGGGCAGAAATGAAAAACTGTTTTTT. Variable domain in full (rest from reference TRBV30 and TRBJ1-4): SQTIHQWPATLVQPVGSPLSLECTVEGTSNPNLYWYRQAAGRGLQLLFYSVGIGQISSEVPQNLSASRPQDRQFILSSKKLLLSDSGFYLCAWTLRGRNEKLFFGSGTQLSVL.

CDR3 loop: CASSPGQGAGWTEAFF. The CDR3 DNA reads as TGTGCCAGCAGCCCCGGACAGGGGGCGGGGTGGACTGAAGCTTTCTTT. This rearrangement joins TRBV7-3 to TRBJ1-1; 11 nucleotides align to TRBD1. The germline gives CDR1 SGHTA, CDR2 FQGTGA. This CDR3 has 16 amino acids. V lost 5 bases, J lost 5 bases, and 10 bases stayed unmatched.

The J gene is TRBJ2-3, the V gene TRBV20-1; no reliable D call. CDR3 length: 11 amino acids. With 1 base removed from V and 8 bases from J, the gap between germline ends came to 7 bases. In germline, CDR1 is DFQATT, CDR2 SNEGSKA (reference sequence). CDR3: CSARGSFTQYF. Written as DNA, the CDR3 is TGCAGTGCTAGAGGGAGTTTTACGCAGTATTTT.

The gene calls are TRBV6-6 and TRBJ2-7; TRBD1 is a possible D gene (6 bases). Germline V gene data show CDR1 as MNHNY and CDR2 as SVGAGI (reference sequence). Trimming removed 2 bases at V and 7 bases at J, with 9 bases between. The CDR3 extends over 12 amino acids. CDR3 amino acids: CASSYRGTEQYF. The CDR3 nucleotides read TGTGCCAGCAGTTACAGGGGGACAGAGCAGTACTTC.

The rearrangement joins TRBV2 to TRBJ2-5; the D gene is possibly TRBD1 (5 bases). V was cut by 4 bases and J by 3 bases, with 9 bases left in between. The CDR3 loop spans 13 amino acids. Germline-derived CDR1 and CDR2 are SNHLY and FYNNEI. The CDR3 is CASSGDSKETQYF. The DNA for the CDR3 is TGTGCCAGCAGTGGAGACAGTAAAGAGACCCAGTACTTC.

This clone appeared once. This chain connects TRBV7-2 to TRBJ1-2; tentative D call: TRBD1 (6 bases). The ends were cut back, 1 base at V and 7 bases at J, with 13 bases in the middle. The CDR3 has 14 residues. Germline CDR1 reads SGHTA; CDR2 reads FQGNSA. CDR3 sequence reads: CASSLEGGAGGYTF. The CDR3 DNA follows: TGTGCCAGCAGCTTAGAAGGGGGGGCGGGTGGCTACACCTTC.